The present T cell receptor (beta chain) was sequenced within a study of blood T cells in healthy people across ages. Study-level findings and limits: Both naive CD4+ cell counts and diversity were greater in long-lived donors than in aged donors.

Between the trimmed V and J ends, which lost 5 bases and 4 bases, there was a span of 18 bases. The CDR3 has 16 residues. Germline CDR1 SEHNR, CDR2 FQNEAQ (reference sequence). For the second PCR, which ran for about 7 to 11 cycles, a sample-barcoded 5' primer and a J-beta primer mix were used. TCRdb independently ran MiXCR on the 5' RACE reads; one entry per CDR3 protein. The table includes around 700,000 distinct CDR3 sequences, 20% to 25% detected once. Points on this clonotype: Its antigen is as yet unknown.

These data were likewise used in another study, on T cells of mothers and their children.

Specimen: blood. The sequence derives from a boy between 10 and 17 years old in good health. The chain is built from TRBV7-9 and TRBJ2-1; no reliable D call. The CDR3 DNA reads TGTGCCAGCAGCCCCGATGGCCAGCCCCAATACAATGAGCAGTTCTTC. The encoded protein is CASSPDGQPQYNEQFF.